This T cell receptor (beta chain) is drawn from a study of T cells in Graves' hyperthyroidism and ophthalmopathy. Study-wide background: Peripheral blood sampling occurred at initial diagnosis, before any treatment. General study points: Ophthalmopathy and stable hyperthyroidism were told apart by a 13 V-J model. Clonotypes that were expanded in thyroid above 0.001 mostly appeared in blood too.

Regions amplified from RNA transcripts were the TCR beta CDR3 regions. Researchers ran a first-round RT-PCR on the TCR CDR3 using the HTBI primer set. Each CDR3 protein is one row after TCRdb ran MiXCR on the multiplex PCR reads. Of around 620,000 distinct CDR3 sequences in the sample, 11% to 15% were seen once. With duration under 3 months, ophthalmopathy was active: Clinical Activity Score at least 3, NOSPECS at least 4. This clonotype was picked up many times. Its specificity is not known. V lost 3 bases, J lost 9 bases, and 6 bases stayed unmatched. The V gene's germline CDR1 is KGHSH and CDR2 LQKENI. The CDR3 has 14 residues.

The TCR sequence derives from a woman under 30 with Graves' ophthalmopathy. The V gene is TRBV18, the J gene TRBJ1-5; 9 bases fit TRBD1. Material: blood. CDR3 sequence reads: CASSPGQGEGPQHF. The CDR3 DNA reads TGTGCCAGCTCACCGGGACAGGGAGAAGGGCCCCAGCATTTT.